This paragraph reports one TCR beta chain. It has no known antigen specificity. It has no much larger one-base neighbor in the sample; base qualities were not kept. The germline V gene yields MDHEN for CDR1 and SYDVKM for CDR2. V is shortened by 4 bases, J by 4 bases, and the region joining them spans 14 bases. The cysteine opens and the phenylalanine closes a CDR3 of 14 amino acids. Only the CDR3 part of the read is kept: 42 bases, read in frame from the first base. Each collaborating institution followed its own protocols to collect whole blood in K2EDTA tubes. For TCRbeta analysis, collaborators shipped samples in one of three forms: frozen whole blood, isolated PBMCs, or DNA extracted from either of those sample types. This record comes from a study of blood T cell repertoires in COVID-19 (TCRdb year 2020). About the study as a whole: Samples covering the acute and convalescent phases of COVID-19 were provided by collaborators in the United States, Italy and Spain. The material from the prospective study consisted of cDNA or gDNA derived from T cells, B-cell-depleted T cells, or PBMCs. The dataset comprised deeply sampled blood TCRbeta repertoires from subjects exposed to, actively infected with, or recovered from COVID-19. The repertoires were made available in a free public database intended to serve as a resource for research on the immune response to SARS-CoV-2. The samples were drawn from the first 160 participants of the ongoing ImmuneRACE study and from some 1,300 subjects provided by 6 global collaborators. The sample metadata nearly always contained a de-identified subject ID, COVID-19 status, age in years and sex. Where available, HLA class I and class II types were taken from metadata supplied by the sample provider and were not determined by assay-based typing.

TCRbeta CDR3 regions were amplified from genomic DNA using the immunoSEQ Assay, a bias-controlled multiplex PCR. As for the authors' bioinformatics: The number of nucleated cells in each sample was estimated from the amplification of reference gene primers within the assay. To quantify the absolute abundance of each unique TCRbeta CDR3 rearrangement, sequence reads were collapsed and filtered. For each sample, productive Simpson clonality was calculated as the square root of Simpson's diversity index over productive rearrangements. Sourced from immuneACCESS, this table was stored by TCRdb with only in-frame sequences that have V and J called. A share of the clones is absent; for the studies checked, an unresolved V gene accounts for under half, and the remainder has no known explanation. V and J calls and clone size are given by that table; D and trimming were obtained from the DNA. In this sample the table shows over 100,000 clones, about 88% of which occur a single time. Together, the top ten hold 3% of the sample.

Results and caveats for the whole study, not just this receptor: How much clinical and demographic metadata was included differed by source and by participant, and the metadata was provided uncurated.

The chain employs TRBV28 and TRBJ2-7; 6 matching bases give a weak D call of TRBD1. The sample consisted of peripheral blood. This receptor was identified in a man aged 45-65 years with active or convalescent COVID-19. The nucleotide sequence is given as TGTGCCAGCAGTTCGTCCGGGACACCTTACGAGCAGTACTTC. It encodes CASSSSGTPYEQYF. The variable domain in full, with residues beyond the CDR3 obtained from the reference TRBV28 and TRBJ2-7 genes, is DVKVTQSSRYLVKRTGEKVFLECVQDMDHENMFWYRQDPGLGLRLIYFSYDVKMKEKGDIPEGYSVSREKKERFSLILESASTNQTSMYLCASSSSGTPYEQYFGPGTRLTVT.